This T cell receptor beta chain was identified in a study of T cell responses to AZD1222 COVID-19 vaccine. TCRdb keeps only in-frame clones here, not all; method: immunoSEQ multiplex PCR. The data show some 200,000 clones, with about 93% seen just once and approximately 1% held by the top ten. Trimming left V 4 bases short and J 0 bases short, with 10 bases between. Germline-derived CDR1 and CDR2 are MNHEY and SVGAGI. The CDR3 extends over 15 amino acids. This TCR came from an adult in good health. The V call is TRBV6-5, the J call TRBJ1-3; D uncertain. This specimen consisted of peripheral blood, obtained on day 0 of MenACWY control vaccination. The CDR3 coding sequence is TGTGCCAGCAGTTCGCACACTGACTCTGGAAACACCATATATTTT. This gives the protein CASSSHTDSGNTIYF.